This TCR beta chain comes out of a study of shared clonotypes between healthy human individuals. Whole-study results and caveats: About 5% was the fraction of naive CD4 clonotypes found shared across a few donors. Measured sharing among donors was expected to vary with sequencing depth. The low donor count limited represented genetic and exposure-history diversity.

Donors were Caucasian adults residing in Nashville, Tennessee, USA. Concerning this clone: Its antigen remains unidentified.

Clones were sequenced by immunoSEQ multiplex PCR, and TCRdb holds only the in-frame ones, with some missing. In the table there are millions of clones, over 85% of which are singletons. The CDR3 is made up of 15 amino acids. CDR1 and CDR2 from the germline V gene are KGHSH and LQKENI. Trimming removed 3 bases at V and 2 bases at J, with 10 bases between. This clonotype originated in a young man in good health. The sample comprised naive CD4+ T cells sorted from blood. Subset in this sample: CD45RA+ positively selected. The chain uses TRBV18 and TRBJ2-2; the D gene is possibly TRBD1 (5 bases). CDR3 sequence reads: CASSPMTANTGELFF. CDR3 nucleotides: TGTGCCAGCTCACCCATGACAGCTAACACCGGGGAGCTGTTTTTT.